These 31 T cell receptor beta chains were sequenced from one sample in a study of CD8+ T cells in alopecia areata. RNA extraction was followed by reverse transcription into cDNA, which acted as the sequencing template. The assay was immunoSEQ multiplex PCR, and TCRdb's table has in-frame clones only and misses some. The sample shows around 290,000 clones, none of them appearing just once. Scientists pooled cutaneous lymph node cells and sorted them on CD4, CD8alpha, NKG2D, NKG2ACE and other markers. The sample was CD4+ T cells sorted from a lymph node. The source is a C3H/HeJ mouse with alopecia areata. MHC haplotype: H2-k.

Regarding this clone: Germline and genes: mouse. Read coverage stops 4 residues before the CDR3 terminus; the germline J gene supplies the remainder. This chain joins TRBV1 and TRBJ2-3; TRBD1 might be the D (5 bases). The germline gives CDR1 NSQYPW, CDR2 LRSPGD (reference sequence). V lost 3 bases and J lost 4, with 14 bases in between. The CDR3 is made up of 15 amino acids. CDR3 region: CTCSAGAGQTETLYF. Partial CDR3 DNA: TGCACCTGCAGTGCGGGCGCCGGACAAACAGAA.

Details on this clone: Germline and genes here are mouse. The CDR3 end lies 4 residues beyond the end of the read and is filled in from the germline J gene. The chain uses TRBV13-1 and TRBJ1-2; 10 bases match TRBD1. Per germline, CDR1 NSHNY and CDR2 SYGAGN. V dropped 1 base and J dropped 0; count of bases not matched to a gene: 6. This CDR3 is 17 amino acids long. The sequenced part of the CDR3 DNA is TGTGCCAGCAGTGATCCCCGGGACAGGGGAGCAAACTCC. Amino acid sequence: CASSDPRDRGANS. The CDR3 in its entirety is CASSDPRDRGANSDYTF.

In the case of this clone: Mouse germline and gene names are used. The sample carries other DNA sequences with the same CDR3. The chain's CDR3 is CASTRDKNTEVFF. The DNA read from the CDR3 is TGTGCCAGCACCCGGGACAAGAACACA. The chain combines TRBV13-1 with TRBJ1-1; the D gene is possibly TRBD1 (6 bases). The read is 4 residues too short to cover the CDR3 end, so that end is filled in from the germline J gene. This CDR3 spans 13 amino acids. V was shortened by 6 bases and J by 0 bases, with 9 bases between the two germline ends. Germline CDR1 reads NSHNY; CDR2 reads SYGAGN.

This clone was seen a few times. The germline and genes are mouse ones. The read is 4 residues too short to cover the CDR3 end, so that end is filled in from the germline J gene. Different DNA sequences within this sample yield the same CDR3. The chain uses TRBV5 and TRBJ2-1, with 12 bases identical to TRBD2. The CDR3 totals 16 residues. The germline gives CDR1 LGHNA, CDR2 YNLKQL (reference sequence). V shed 2 bases and J 4 bases; nucleotides not matched to a gene: 3. The CDR3 bases that were read are TGTGCCAGCAGCCAACCCGGGACTGGGGGGTATGCT. Its protein is CASSQPGTGGYA. The whole CDR3 protein reads CASSQPGTGGYAEQFF.

Only a few counts were recorded for this clone. Gene names are mouse gene names. The sequenced fragment ends 4 residues before the CDR3 boundary, so the rest is inferred from the germline J gene. The genes are TRBV13-2 and TRBJ2-7, with 10 bases matching TRBD2. Germline loops: CDR1 NNHNN, CDR2 SYGAGS (reference sequence). The CDR3 is 14 amino acids. The J segment lost 3 bases and the V segment lost 4 bases, leaving 4 bases of the junction unmatched. The CDR3 loop is CASGRTGGVYEQYF. The DNA read from the CDR3 is TGTGCCAGCGGTCGAACTGGGGGGGTCTAT.

As to this clone: Here the gene names and germline are mouse. The read comes to an end 4 residues before the CDR3 does, leaving the germline J gene to fill in the end. This chain uses TRBV13-1 with TRBJ1-1, with D perhaps matching TRBD1 (6 bases). From germline, CDR1 is NSHNY and CDR2 SYGAGN. This CDR3 comprises 13 residues. The covered CDR3 bases are TGTGCCAGCAGTGATACCACAGGGTCA. Translated, it gives CASSDTTGS. The entire CDR3 sequence reads CASSDTTGSEVFF.

This clone was detected only a few times. Germline and genes here are mouse. The DNA read from the CDR3 is TGCACCTGCAACAGGGGAGGGGCAGAA. Translation gives CTCNRGGAE. Given in full, the CDR3 is CTCNRGGAETLYF. V is TRBV1 and J is TRBJ2-3, with 7 bases identical to TRBD1. The read stops 4 residues short of the end of the CDR3; the missing end is completed from the germline J gene. Trimming removed 7 bases from V and 3 bases from J; junction bases left unmatched: 4. Looked up from germline, CDR1 is NSQYPW and CDR2 is LRSPGD (reference sequence). The CDR3 totals 13 residues.

This clone was observed a handful of times. Gene names and germline refer to mouse. The CDR3 end is not reached by the read, which stops 4 residues before it; the germline J gene fills it in. The sample has other DNA sequences that encode this CDR3 too. This chain uses TRBV13-3 with TRBJ2-7, with TRBD1 identical over 9 bases. The CDR3 runs to 13 residues. In germline, CDR1 is NNHDY, CDR2 SYVADS. The CDR3 sequence is CASSDRDRDEQYF. The CDR3 DNA, read in part, is TGTGCCAGCAGTGATAGGGACAGGGAT.

About this clone: Gene names and germline match the mouse. The CDR3 is cut off 4 residues early in the read; its end comes from the germline J gene. The rearrangement uses TRBV13-2 and TRBJ2-3; D is unclear. The CDR3 sequence is 14 residues long. From germline, CDR1 is NNHNN and CDR2 SYGAGS (reference sequence). The V end lost 2 bases, the J end lost 0 bases, and 7 bases lay between the germline ends. CDR3 in amino acids: CASGDSPSAETLYF. The sequenced part of the CDR3 DNA is TGTGCCAGCGGTGACAGCCCTAGTGCAGAA.

Points on this clone: Gene names are the mouse ones. The read terminates 4 residues ahead of where the CDR3 ends, so the germline J gene completes it. The chain uses TRBV29 and TRBJ1-2; perhaps TRBD1 as D (6 bases). This CDR3 has 13 amino acids. The germline CDR1 and CDR2 sequences are MSHET and SYDVDS. V lost 3 bases, J lost 4 bases, and 9 bases lay in between. CDR3 residues: CASSFQGFSDYTF. The CDR3 bases that were read are TGTGCTAGCAGTTTTCAGGGGTTCTCC.

Notes on this clone: Genes and germline come from the mouse. Incomplete CDR3 DNA: TGTGCCAGCAGTAACAAAAAAGAC. It codes for CASSNKKD. The CDR3 in full is CASSNKKDTQYF. The chain is built from TRBV19 and TRBJ2-5; D is unresolved. The CDR3 goes on 4 residues after the read ends, and that part is filled in from the germline J gene. CDR3 length: 12 residues. Germline V gene sequence: CDR1 FNHDT, CDR2 SITEND (reference sequence).

This clone came up a few times. Gene names are the mouse ones. The sequence runs out 4 residues before the end of the CDR3; the remainder is reconstructed from the germline J gene. The chain employs TRBV13-3 and TRBJ1-1; TRBD1 agrees at 7 bases. This CDR3 comprises 14 residues. Trimming at V came to 5 bases and at J to 0 bases, leaving 4 bases not matched to a gene. Germline assignment: CDR1 NNHDY and CDR2 SYVADS. The CDR3 spells CASSRDSANTEVFF. Partial CDR3 DNA: TGTGCCAGCAGCCGGGACAGTGCAAACACA.

This clone appeared a few times. A much larger clone lies a single base off, so this may be a read error. The gene names here belong to mouse. The read falls 4 residues short of the CDR3 end, and the missing part is taken from the germline J gene. Other nucleotide sequences in the sample specify the same CDR3. The chain carries TRBV31 and TRBJ1-2, with 8 bases fitting TRBD1. The germline V gene encodes CDR1 GKSSPN and CDR2 SITVG. CDR3 length: 14 residues. The junction had 3 bases not matched to a gene; V was cut back by 3 bases and J by 0 bases. Partial CDR3 DNA: TGTGCCTGGAGCCTACAGGGGGCAAACTCC. This sequence encodes CAWSLQGANS. The CDR3, in full, reads CAWSLQGANSDYTF.

A remark on this clone: Gene names denote mouse genes. The read stops 3 residues short of the end of the CDR3; the missing end is completed from the germline J gene. The chain uses TRBV19 and TRBJ1-6; D is ambiguous. TRBJ1-6 is recorded as an ORF, its role being uncertain. V was cut by 4 bases and J by 7 bases, with 3 bases left in between. Germline CDR1 reads FNHDT; CDR2 reads SITEND (reference sequence). CDR3 length: 11 residues. Incomplete CDR3 DNA: TGTGCCAGCAGTTCAAATTCGCCC. The encoded protein is CASSSNSP. The whole CDR3 is CASSSNSPLYF.

This clone turned up a few times. All gene names here are mouse names. From the germline J gene comes the end of the CDR3, since the read stops 4 residues before it. The rearrangement joins TRBV17 to TRBJ2-3; 8 bases align to TRBD2. Germline loops: CDR1 MNHDT, CDR2 YYDKIL. V gave up 0 bases and J gave up 4 bases; unmatched junction bases: 6. The CDR3 contains 16 residues. This CDR3 is CASSRDRGGRSETLYF. CDR3 bases read: TGTGCTAGCAGTAGAGATCGGGGGGGGCGCTCAGAA.

This clone was found a few times. All gene names here are mouse names. The observed sequence ends 4 residues before the CDR3 terminus, with the missing tail filled in from the germline J gene. The genes are TRBV19 and TRBJ1-2; 7 bases map to TRBD1. There are 15 residues in the CDR3. V was clipped by 4 bases and J by 0 bases; unmatched bases: 6. Germline values: CDR1 FNHDT, CDR2 SITEND (reference sequence). The CDR3 reads CASSYPGTANSDYTF. The covered CDR3 bases are TGTGCCAGCAGTTACCCCGGGACAGCAAACTCC.

Concerning this clone: Gene names and germline refer to mouse. The read is 4 residues too short to cover the CDR3 end, so that end is filled in from the germline J gene. The chain links TRBV13-1 to TRBJ2-3; 12 nucleotides match TRBD1. J gave up 0 bases and V 3 bases, and 5 bases lay outside the gene matches. Germline V gene sequence: CDR1 NSHNY, CDR2 SYGAGN. This CDR3 contains 17 residues. CDR3: CASSAGQGAASAETLYF. The CDR3 DNA, read in part, is TGTGCCAGCAGTGCGGGACAGGGGGCCGCTAGTGCAGAA.

This clone was observed a handful of times. All gene names here are mouse names. The CDR3 end falls 4 residues outside the read, so it is completed with the germline J gene. Other DNA sequences in this specimen translate into the identical CDR3. The chain has TRBV31 and TRBJ2-5; D call uncertain. V lost 0 bases, J lost 3 bases, and 1 base lay in between. CDR1 and CDR2 (germline): GKSSPN, SITVG. The CDR3 is made up of 11 amino acids. This CDR3 reads CAWSLQDTQYF. The covered CDR3 bases are TGTGCCTGGAGTCTACAAGAC. The entire variable domain, with the rest obtained from reference TRBV31 and TRBJ2-5, is as follows: AQTIHQWPVAEIKAVGSPLSLGCTIKGKSSPNLYWYWQATGGTLQQLFYSITVGQVESVVQLNLSASRPKDDQFILSTEKLLLSHSGFYLCAWSLQDTQYFGPGTRLLVL.

This clone was counted between two and nine times. Germline and genes here are mouse. Read sequence stops 4 residues before the CDR3 end, and the germline J gene provides the missing end. Additional DNA sequences in this sample encode the identical CDR3. This chain uses TRBV19 with TRBJ2-1; 7 nucleotides align to TRBD1. J lost 1 base, V lost 4 bases, and 5 bases had no gene match. Germline values: CDR1 FNHDT, CDR2 SITEND (reference sequence). The CDR3 has 15 residues. The DNA read from the CDR3 is TGTGCCAGCAGTCCGCCGGGACAGAACTATGCT. It codes for CASSPPGQNYA. The whole CDR3 is CASSPPGQNYAEQFF.

This clone was counted ten times or more. Any gene name here is a mouse gene name. The sequence runs out 3 residues before the end of the CDR3; the remainder is reconstructed from the germline J gene. V gene TRBV3 combines with J gene TRBJ1-6, with 7 bases fitting TRBD1. TRBJ1-6 has ORF status, its function being uncertain. The CDR3 spans 17 residues. V trimming: 5 bases; J trimming: 9 bases; junction bases outside the gene matches: 16. Germline CDR1 and CDR2: SNHLY and FYNGKV (reference sequence). The chain's CDR3 is CASSPYRGEDRFSPLYF. The sequenced CDR3 bases are TGTGCCAGCAGCCCTTACAGGGGAGAGGATAGATTTTCGCCC.

This clone was recorded a few times. Genes and germline come from the mouse. The CDR3 extends 4 residues past the end of the read, so its final part is completed from the germline J gene. The rearrangement uses TRBV5 and TRBJ2-1, with 9 bases matching TRBD2. CDR3 length: 16 residues. Losses at the gene ends were 0 bases for V and 3 bases for J; bases not matched to a gene: 3. Germline V gene data show CDR1 as LGHNA and CDR2 as YNLKQL (reference sequence). The covered CDR3 bases are TGTGCCAGCAGCCAAGAATTCTGGGGGGGCTATGCT. Translating it yields CASSQEFWGGYA. The whole CDR3 is CASSQEFWGGYAEQFF.

On this clone itself: Gene names follow the mouse nomenclature. The read falls 4 residues short of the CDR3 end, and the missing part is taken from the germline J gene. In the same sample, other DNA sequences code for this CDR3. V usage is TRBV19 and J usage is TRBJ2-3; the match to TRBD2 covers 9 bases. The germline CDR1 and CDR2 sequences are FNHDT and SITEND (reference sequence). Unmatched junction bases numbered 4, after V lost 2 bases and J lost 0 bases. The CDR3 has 16 amino acids. The CDR3 here is CASSILGGTSAETLYF. The DNA read from the CDR3 is TGTGCCAGCAGTATTCTGGGGGGGACTAGTGCAGAA.

In regard to this clone: Germline and genes: mouse. From the germline J gene comes the end of the CDR3, since the read stops 4 residues before it. V gene TRBV5 combines with J gene TRBJ2-1; 7 bases are a match to TRBD2. The CDR3 is 13 residues long. Looked up from germline, CDR1 is LGHNA and CDR2 is YNLKQL (reference sequence). Trimming at V came to 4 bases and at J to 6 bases, leaving 3 bases not matched to a gene. CDR3 bases read: TGTGCCAGCAGCCCTCACTGGGGTGCT. This gives the protein CASSPHWGA. The whole CDR3 protein reads CASSPHWGAEQFF.

This clone was detected many times. Gene names are the mouse ones. The read ends 4 residues before the CDR3 terminus; that terminus is restored from the germline J gene. The rearrangement uses TRBV13-1 and TRBJ2-2; 7 bases are shared with TRBD1. CDR3 length: 16 amino acids. Germline CDR1 reads NSHNY; CDR2 reads SYGAGN. With V trimmed by 3 bases and J by 0 bases, 5 bases remained unmatched. The part of the CDR3 DNA that was read is TGTGCCAGCAGTGGAGGACAGGAATCAAACACCGGG. Encoded protein: CASSGGQESNTG. The full CDR3 sequence reads CASSGGQESNTGQLYF.

Note on this clone: Mouse germline and gene names are used. The CDR3 end lies 4 residues beyond the end of the read and is filled in from the germline J gene. At the DNA level, this CDR3 is encoded by other sequences in the same sample as well. This sequence joins TRBV13-3 and TRBJ1-1, with D perhaps matching TRBD1 (5 bases). V was cut by 5 bases and J by 1 base, with 9 bases left in between. CDR1 NNHDY and CDR2 SYVADS come from the germline V gene. CDR3 length: 13 residues. The CDR3 region is CASSPGGNTEVFF. CDR3 bases read: TGTGCCAGCAGCCCGGGGGGGAACACA.

This clone came up a few times. Germline and genes here are mouse. The sequence runs out 4 residues before the end of the CDR3; the remainder is reconstructed from the germline J gene. Other DNA sequences of this sample code for an identical CDR3. This chain joins TRBV19 and TRBJ2-7, with 12 bases lining up with TRBD2. This CDR3 has 15 amino acids. Per the germline V gene, CDR1 is FNHDT and CDR2 is SITEND (reference sequence). The CDR3 DNA, read in part, is TGTGCCAGCAGCCCTACCGGGACTGGGGGGTAT. It translates to CASSPTGTGGY. The entire CDR3 protein reads CASSPTGTGGYEQYF. The entire variable domain, with the rest obtained from reference TRBV19 and TRBJ2-7, is as follows: GGIITQTPKFLIGQEGQKLTLKCQQNFNHDTMYWYRQDSGKGLRLIYYSITENDLQKGDLSEGYDASREKKSSFSLTVTSAQKNEMAVFLCASSPTGTGGYEQYFGPGTRLTVL.

There are a few counts of this clone. The gene symbols are mouse symbols. The read is 4 residues too short to cover the CDR3 end, so that end is filled in from the germline J gene. The rearrangement uses TRBV13-1 and TRBJ2-3; 8 bases agree with TRBD2. Unmatched junction bases numbered 10, after V lost 2 bases and J lost 2 bases. This CDR3 is 17 amino acids long. Germline lookup yields CDR1 NSHNY and CDR2 SYGAGN. CDR3: CASSDPRTGLIAETLYF. The sequenced part of the CDR3 DNA is TGTGCCAGCAGTGACCCTCGGACTGGGTTGATTGCAGAA.

As concerns this clone: Here the gene names and germline are mouse. From the germline J gene comes the end of the CDR3, since the read stops 4 residues before it. This chain connects TRBV13-3 to TRBJ2-5; TRBD2 matches at 7 bases. After removal of 4 bases from V and 0 bases from J, the junction contained 5 bases not matched to a gene. Germline CDR1 is NNHDY and CDR2 is SYVADS. The CDR3 totals 15 residues. The DNA read from the CDR3 is TGTGCCAGCAGTCCGCGACTGGGTAACCAAGAC. Translating gives CASSPRLGNQD. The complete CDR3 sequence is CASSPRLGNQDTQYF.

As to this clone: The gene symbols are mouse symbols. The read terminates 4 residues ahead of where the CDR3 ends, so the germline J gene completes it. The chain has TRBV13-3 and TRBJ2-1, with D possibly being TRBD2 (6 bases). Trimming cost V 5 bases and J 0 bases, with 9 bases left between them. The CDR3 is made up of 14 amino acids. Per the germline V gene, CDR1 is NNHDY and CDR2 is SYVADS. CDR3 loop: CASRRGLNYAEQFF. Incomplete CDR3 DNA: TGTGCCAGCAGGAGGGGACTTAACTATGCT.

Comment on this clone: Gene names refer to mouse genes. The read halts 4 residues ahead of the CDR3 end, with the missing end drawn from the germline J gene. The chain is built from TRBV13-1 and TRBJ2-3; D not certain. The CDR3 spans 13 residues. V was pared by 2 bases and J by 0 bases, with 4 bases between. Germline CDR1 is NSHNY and CDR2 is SYGAGN. CDR3 DNA (partial): TGTGCCAGCAGTGAAGGGAGTGCAGAA. Translated: CASSEGSAE. In full, the CDR3 is CASSEGSAETLYF.

This clone showed up just a few times. The gene names here belong to mouse. The sequenced fragment ends 4 residues before the CDR3 boundary, so the rest is inferred from the germline J gene. This sample includes further DNA sequences coding for the same CDR3. This chain links TRBV5 with TRBJ2-1; D is perhaps TRBD1 (5 bases). The CDR3 sequence is 15 residues long. V lost 0 bases and J 4 bases, leaving 10 bases between the germline ends. CDR1 is LGHNA and CDR2 is YNLKQL in the germline V gene (reference sequence). The CDR3 loop is CASSQEGGQYAEQFF. Partial CDR3 DNA: TGTGCCAGCAGCCAAGAAGGCGGACAATATGCT.